These 13 T cell receptor beta chains originate from one sample sequenced in a study of T cell responses to AZD1222 COVID-19 vaccine. TCRdb's table, derived via immunoSEQ multiplex PCR, lists solely in-frame clones and lacks some. This repertoire shows 45,000 to 55,000 clones, 65% to 85% found once; its top ten account for 20%. Here the sequenced sample was peripheral blood, taken on day 0 of MenACWY control vaccination. These receptors were obtained from an adult in good health.

The chain recombines TRBV2 with TRBJ1-4, with TRBD1 matching 8 bases. V was clipped by 2 bases and J by 6 bases; unmatched bases: 5. The CDR3 is 15 residues long. From germline, CDR1 is SNHLY and CDR2 FYNNEI. In nucleotides, the CDR3 is TGTGCCAGCAGTGAAAAGTCAGGGGGCTATGAAAAACTGTTTTTT. Encoded protein: CASSEKSGGYEKLFF.

This rearrangement joins TRBV3-1 (or the pseudogene TRBV3-2) to TRBJ2-2, with D tentatively TRBD2 (7 bases). Germline V gene sequence: CDR1 LGHDT, CDR2 YNNKEL (reference sequence). V was shortened by 11 bases and J by 7 bases, with 23 bases between the two germline ends. The CDR3 has 15 amino acids. The CDR3 reads CAPSPRAGAGGELFF. The CDR3 region has the DNA TGTGCCCCCAGCCCCCGGGCGGGGGCGGGCGGGGAGCTGTTTTTT.

The chain employs TRBV20-1 and TRBJ2-3; 13 nucleotides agree with TRBD2. The length of the CDR3 is 16 residues. Unmatched junction bases numbered 7, after V lost 3 bases and J lost 4 bases. Germline assignment: CDR1 DFQATT and CDR2 SNEGSKA (reference sequence). CDR3 nucleotide sequence: TGCAGTGCTAGTAAAACTAGCGGGAGGGCGGCAGATACGCAGTATTTT. Residues: CSASKTSGRAADTQYF.

The chain carries TRBV14 and TRBJ1-1, with 11 bases matching TRBD1. V shed 4 bases, J shed 5 bases, and the junction held 6 bases outside the gene matches. Per germline, CDR1 SGHDN and CDR2 FVKESK. The CDR3 has 15 amino acids. The CDR3 DNA follows: TGTGCCAGCAGCCGCCGGACAGGGGGCAGAACTGAAGCTTTCTTT. It yields the protein CASSRRTGGRTEAFF.

The J gene is TRBJ2-7, the V gene TRBV27, with D unclear. The germline V and J ends were trimmed by 5 bases and 1 base, with 3 bases remaining between them. The germline CDR1 and CDR2 sequences are MNHEY and SMNVEV (reference sequence). The CDR3 spans 11 residues. CDR3 in amino acids: CASSLSYEQYF. The CDR3 nucleotides read TGTGCCAGCAGTCTGTCCTACGAGCAGTACTTC.

The chain employs TRBV5-1 and TRBJ2-3; 8 bases are a match to TRBD1. Germline CDR1 reads SGHRS; CDR2 reads YFSETQ. The CDR3 is 15 amino acids. V gave up 4 bases and J gave up 6 bases; unmatched junction bases: 10. CDR3: CASSLQGGGLDTQYF. The CDR3 DNA reads TGCGCCAGCAGCCTACAGGGGGGTGGTTTGGATACGCAGTATTTT.

The rearrangement joins TRBV30 to TRBJ2-5, with D tentatively TRBD1 (5 bases). V lost 5 bases and J 3 bases, leaving 10 bases between the germline ends. The CDR3 is 12 amino acids. Germline V gives CDR1 GTSNPN, CDR2 SVGIG (reference sequence). CDR3 residues: CAWGLGEETQYF. Here the CDR3 DNA reads TGTGCCTGGGGCTTAGGGGAAGAGACCCAGTACTTC.

The rearrangement joins TRBV4-1 to TRBJ1-1, with D hard to call. The V end was cut by 0 bases, the J end by 0 bases, with 11 bases between. Germline assignment: CDR1 MGHRA and CDR2 YSYEKL. This CDR3 is 16 amino acids long. The CDR3 region has the DNA TGCGCCAGCAGCCAAGATAAGTATAGGATGAACACTGAAGCTTTCTTT. It is translated as CASSQDKYRMNTEAFF.

This rearrangement joins TRBV3-1 (or the pseudogene TRBV3-2) to TRBJ1-2, with D perhaps TRBD1 (5 bases). Germline V gene data show CDR1 as LGHDT and CDR2 as YNNKEL (reference sequence). The ends were cut back, 4 bases at V and 2 bases at J, with 8 bases in the middle. The CDR3 sequence is 13 residues long. This CDR3 is CASSRDLNYGYTF. The CDR3 DNA sequence: TGTGCCAGCAGCCGGGACTTAAACTATGGCTACACCTTC.

The J gene is TRBJ1-2, the V gene TRBV3-1 (or the pseudogene TRBV3-2); TRBD1 might be the D (5 bases). Germline V gene sequence: CDR1 LGHDT, CDR2 YNNKEL (reference sequence). The CDR3 extends over 12 amino acids. V gave up 4 bases and J gave up 7 bases, with 10 bases separating them. In nucleotides, the CDR3 is TGTGCCAGCAGCCCAGCGGGGGGTGGCTACACCTTC. Protein: CASSPAGGGYTF.

The V and J genes are TRBV6-6 and TRBJ1-6, with D possibly being TRBD1 (5 bases). Trimming took off 2 bases at V and 10 bases at J, with 15 bases between the two ends. The CDR3 extends over 15 amino acids. Germline V CDR1 and CDR2: MNHNY, SVGAGI (reference sequence). The CDR3 DNA reads TGTGCCAGCAGTTACGTTCAAGGGGATGGGTCACCCCTCCACTTT. Its protein is CASSYVQGDGSPLHF.

The chain has TRBV6-6 and TRBJ1-5; TRBD1 matches at 9 bases. Germline V CDR1 and CDR2: MNHNY, SVGAGI (reference sequence). Trimming removed 0 bases from V and 7 bases from J; junction bases left unmatched: 1. The CDR3 runs 14 residues. Here the CDR3 DNA reads TGTGCCAGCAGTTACTCGACAGGGGGACAGCCCCAGCATTTT. Translation gives CASSYSTGGQPQHF.

The chain combines TRBV10-2 with TRBJ2-5, with D possibly TRBD2 on 7 matching bases. V was shortened by 3 bases and J by 10 bases, with 21 bases between the two germline ends. This CDR3 spans 15 amino acids. Per the germline V gene, CDR1 is WSHSY and CDR2 is SAAADI. The CDR3: CASSDVAGAHPGQYF. Written as DNA, the CDR3 is TGCGCCAGCAGTGATGTCGCGGGGGCTCATCCGGGCCAGTACTTC.